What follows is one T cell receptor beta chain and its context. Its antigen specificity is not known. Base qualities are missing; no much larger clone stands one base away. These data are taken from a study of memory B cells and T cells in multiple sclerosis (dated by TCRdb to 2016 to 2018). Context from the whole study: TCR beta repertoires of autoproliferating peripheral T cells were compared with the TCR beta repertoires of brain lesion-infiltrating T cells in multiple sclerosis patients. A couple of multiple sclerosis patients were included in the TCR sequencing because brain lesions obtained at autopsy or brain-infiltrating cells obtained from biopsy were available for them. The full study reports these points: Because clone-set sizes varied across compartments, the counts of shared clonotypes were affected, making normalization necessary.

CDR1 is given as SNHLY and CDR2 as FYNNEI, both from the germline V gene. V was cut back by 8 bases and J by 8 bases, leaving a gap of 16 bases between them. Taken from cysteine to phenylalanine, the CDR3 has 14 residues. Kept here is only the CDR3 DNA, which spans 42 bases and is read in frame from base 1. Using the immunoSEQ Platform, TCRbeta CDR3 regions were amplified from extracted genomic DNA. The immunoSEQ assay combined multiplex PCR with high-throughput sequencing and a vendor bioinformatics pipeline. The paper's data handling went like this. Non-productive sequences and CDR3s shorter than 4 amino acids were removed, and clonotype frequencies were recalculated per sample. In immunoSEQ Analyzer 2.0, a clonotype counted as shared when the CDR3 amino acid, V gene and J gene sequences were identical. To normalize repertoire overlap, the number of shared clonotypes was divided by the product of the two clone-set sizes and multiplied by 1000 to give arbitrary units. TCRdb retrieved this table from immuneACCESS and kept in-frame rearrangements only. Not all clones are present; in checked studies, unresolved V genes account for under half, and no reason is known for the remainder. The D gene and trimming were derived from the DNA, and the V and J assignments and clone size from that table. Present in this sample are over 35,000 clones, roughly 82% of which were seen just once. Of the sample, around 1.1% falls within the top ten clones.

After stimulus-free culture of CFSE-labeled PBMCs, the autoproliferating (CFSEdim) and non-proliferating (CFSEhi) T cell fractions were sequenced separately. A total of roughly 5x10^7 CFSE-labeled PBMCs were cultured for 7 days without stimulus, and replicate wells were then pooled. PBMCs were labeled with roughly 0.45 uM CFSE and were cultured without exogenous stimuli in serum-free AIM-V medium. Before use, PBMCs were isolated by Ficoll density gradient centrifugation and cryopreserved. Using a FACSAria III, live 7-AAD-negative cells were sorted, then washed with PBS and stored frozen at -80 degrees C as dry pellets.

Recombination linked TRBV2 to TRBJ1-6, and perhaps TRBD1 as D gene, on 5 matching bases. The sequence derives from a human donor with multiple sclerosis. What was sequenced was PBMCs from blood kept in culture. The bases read TGTGCCAGCGGCAGGGCTCAAGGGGATTCACCCCTCCACTTT. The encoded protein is CASGRAQGDSPLHF. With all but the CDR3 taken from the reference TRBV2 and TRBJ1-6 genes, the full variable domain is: EPEVTQTPSHQVTQMGQEVILRCVPISNHLYFYWYRQILGQKVEFLVSFYNNEISEKSEIFDDQFSVERPDGSNFTLKIRSTKLEDSAMYFCASGRAQGDSPLHFGNGTRLTVT.